This T cell receptor (beta chain) was obtained from a study of T cells in Graves' hyperthyroidism and ophthalmopathy. Study results and limitations: Blood also contained most expanded thyroid clonotypes above 0.001.

Uncontrolled infection, other autoimmune disease, pregnancy or lactation led to exclusion. PBMCs came from 9 to 10 ml fresh peripheral blood. Using RNA transcripts as the source, TCR beta CDR3 regions were amplified. A set of HTBI primers served as the primers for a first-round RT-PCR of the TCR CDR3. TCRdb re-called the multiplex PCR reads with MiXCR, one entry per CDR3 protein. The profile shows 400,000 to 600,000 distinct CDR3 sequences, 15% to 20% of them singletons. Remarks on this clonotype: Its antigen is not known.

Germline CDR1 reads SGHAT; CDR2 reads FQDESV (reference sequence). The CDR3 is made up of 15 amino acids. The V gene lost 2 bases and the J gene lost 1 base, with 12 bases spanning the gap. Material for sequencing was blood. V gene TRBV11-1 combines with J gene TRBJ2-7, with D perhaps TRBD1 (6 bases). This clonotype originated in a woman in her 30s with Graves' ophthalmopathy. The CDR3, as DNA: TGTGCCAGCAGCTTACAGGGGCAAGGGTCCTACGAGCAGTACTTC. Protein product: CASSLQGQGSYEQYF.